This TCR beta chain was retrieved from a study of read filtering for tumor transcriptome and immune sequencing. Study-wide context: The cohort had over 16 men and some 13 women aged roughly 47 to 85, mean about 66 years. Revised staging placed eight or nine patients in R-ISS I, some 17 in II, about 7 in III.

General observations from the study: Single-read clonotypes: approximately 87% of IR-seq clonotypes (around 4% of reads), about 75% of RNA-seq clonotypes (roughly 45% of reads).

From 350 to 500 ng of RNA, a library with molecular barcoded alpha/delta and beta/gamma adaptors was made. TCRdb called the reads again in MiXCR, with one record for every CDR3 protein. Counted here are about 5,600 distinct CDR3 sequences, around 20% occurring once; the ten biggest clones make up 48%. A word on this clonotype: The antigen remains unidentified. A far larger clone is only one base removed, so a read error is likely.

The sequenced sample was a population of CD138-negative cells sorted from bone marrow. The sequence was collected from a donor aged 40 or over with multiple myeloma.

CDR3 bases: TGCGCCAGCAGCCAAGAAACGGGGGGATCAGATACGCAGTATTTT. This codes for CASSQETGGSDTQYF. This chain connects TRBV4-1 to TRBJ2-3; 7 bases agree with TRBD2. With 0 bases clipped from V and 4 bases from J, the junction kept 4 bases outside the gene matches. The CDR3 runs to 15 residues. Germline assignment: CDR1 MGHRA and CDR2 YSYEKL.